The 20 T cell receptor beta chains listed next were all sequenced from one sample in a study of OX40 agonist ivuxolimab in advanced cancers. Receptors were amplified or captured by the immunoSEQ multiplex PCR assay. TCRdb took over this immuneACCESS table, retaining in-frame rearrangements with V and J assigned. Such tables are incomplete; in checked studies, under half of the missing clones stem from an unresolved V gene, and the remainder is unexplained. The sample has fewer than 50,000 clones on record, approximately 90% of them singletons. Less than 30% of the sample lies in the top ten. Sequencing used CD4+ or CD8+ T cells sorted from blood, obtained in a trial of the OX40 agonist ivuxolimab. The receptors stem from an adult with an advanced solid tumor such as melanoma, head and neck, liver or kidney cancer.

The count of this clone is one. This rearrangement joins TRBV25-1 to TRBJ2-5; 11 positions match TRBD2. The J segment lost 1 base and the V segment lost 3 bases, leaving 4 bases of the junction unmatched. The germline gives CDR1 MGHDK, CDR2 SYGVNS. The CDR3 totals 16 residues. DNA for the CDR3: TGTGCCAGCAGTGACTTAGCGGGAGGGGTCCAAGAGACCCAGTACTTC. Protein sequence: CASSDLAGGVQETQYF.

The V and J genes are TRBV5-6 and TRBJ2-7, with D hard to call. The length of the CDR3 is 13 residues. Trimming stripped 4 bases from V and 4 bases from J, with 12 bases between. Germline lookup yields CDR1 SGHDT and CDR2 YYEEEE. CDR3 in amino acids: CASSLELGYEQYF. The DNA for the CDR3 is TGTGCCAGCAGCCTGGAACTGGGGTACGAGCAGTACTTC.

The chain combines TRBV5-1 with TRBJ2-2, with TRBD2 matching over 8 bases. Per the germline V gene, CDR1 is SGHRS and CDR2 is YFSETQ. The CDR3 length is 15 residues. V was pared by 0 bases and J by 6 bases, with 4 bases of the junction left unmatched. The CDR3 DNA sequence: TGCGCCAGCAGCTTGGCCGCCGGGGGGGCCGGGGAGCTGTTTTTT. It specifies CASSLAAGGAGELFF.

The rearrangement uses TRBV4-1 and TRBJ2-6; D may correspond to TRBD1 or TRBD2 (5 bases each). Germline V gives CDR1 MGHRA, CDR2 YSYEKL. The CDR3 runs 17 residues. Between the trimmed V and J ends, which lost 4 bases and 0 bases, there was a span of 13 bases. The CDR3 reads CASSPGPTFSGANVLTF. For the CDR3, the DNA is TGCGCCAGCAGCCCGGGACCGACGTTCTCTGGGGCCAACGTCCTGACTTTC.

The chain uses TRBV9 and TRBJ2-1; 12 bases match TRBD2. V gave up 4 bases and J gave up 9 bases; unmatched junction bases: 17. This CDR3 comprises 18 residues. CDR1 is SGDLS and CDR2 is YYNGEE in the germline V gene. Here the CDR3 DNA reads TGTGCCAGCAGCCGGAACCCTGCAGAGACTAGCGGGAGTCTTGAGCAGTTCTTC. Translation: CASSRNPAETSGSLEQFF. The full variable domain, its missing parts supplied by reference TRBV9 and TRBJ2-1, is DSGVTQTPKHLITATGQRVTLRCSPRSGDLSVYWYQQSLDQGLQFLIQYYNGEERAKGNILERFSAQQFPDLHSELNLSSLELGDSALYFCASSRNPAETSGSLEQFFGPGTRLTVL.

The chain is built from TRBV27 and TRBJ1-3, with D uncertain. Germline V gene sequence: CDR1 MNHEY, CDR2 SMNVEV (reference sequence). The CDR3 has 15 residues. The V gene lost 0 bases and the J gene lost 3 bases, with 9 bases spanning the gap. The CDR3 here is CASSLSYMSGNTIYF. The CDR3 coding sequence is TGTGCCAGCAGTTTATCCTATATGAGTGGAAACACCATATATTTT.

The V and J genes are TRBV6-4 and TRBJ1-1, with D unclear. Germline CDR1 and CDR2: MRHNA and SNTAGT. V lost 5 bases, J lost 1 base, and 8 bases lay in between. The CDR3 consists of 13 residues. The CDR3 nucleotides read TGTGCCAGCAGTCACAACCAGAACACTGAAGCTTTCTTT. It codes for CASSHNQNTEAFF.

This chain uses TRBV19 with TRBJ1-5, with D unclear. V was clipped by 0 bases and J by 5 bases, with 14 bases between them. This CDR3 spans 16 amino acids. From germline, CDR1 is LNHDA and CDR2 SQIVND (reference sequence). The CDR3 sequence: CASSIEIPVADQPQHF. CDR3 DNA sequence: TGTGCCAGTAGTATAGAAATCCCGGTCGCCGATCAGCCCCAGCATTTT.

V is TRBV7-9 and J is TRBJ2-7, with 9 bases lining up with TRBD1. Trimming at V came to 8 bases and at J to 2 bases, leaving 10 bases not matched to a gene. The CDR3 contains 15 residues. The germline CDR1 and CDR2 sequences are SEHNR and FQNEAQ (reference sequence). The CDR3 DNA follows: TGTGCCAGCCACTCCGCTAGGACAGGGGCCTACGAGCAGTACTTC. Protein sequence: CASHSARTGAYEQYF.

This chain connects TRBV7-2 to TRBJ2-3; 11 nucleotides match TRBD2. V shed 5 bases and J 2 bases; nucleotides not matched to a gene: 3. CDR3 length equals 15 residues. Germline V gives CDR1 SGHTA, CDR2 FQGNSA. The CDR3 coding sequence is TGTGCCAGCAGCATTAGCGGGAGGGCCACAGATACGCAGTATTTT. Translation: CASSISGRATDTQYF.

This sequence joins TRBV4-1 and TRBJ2-3, with unresolved D. The CDR3 totals 13 residues. Germline lookup yields CDR1 MGHRA and CDR2 YSYEKL. Trimming stripped 0 bases from V and 4 bases from J, with 5 bases between. This chain's CDR3 is CASSQELPDTQYF. For the CDR3, the DNA is TGCGCCAGCAGCCAAGAGCTCCCAGATACGCAGTATTTT.

Only one count was recorded for this clone. The V call is TRBV28, the J call TRBJ1-4, with 10 nucleotides matching TRBD1. The CDR3 covers 14 residues. Trimming cost V 5 bases and J 5 bases; bases outside gene matches: 2. Germline values: CDR1 MDHEN, CDR2 SYDVKM. The CDR3: CASSQDRGNEKLFF. In DNA, the CDR3 is TGTGCCAGCAGTCAGGACAGGGGGAATGAAAAACTGTTTTTT.

The chain joins TRBV19 to TRBJ2-7, with TRBD2 identical over 7 bases. The V gene's germline CDR1 is LNHDA and CDR2 SQIVND (reference sequence). With V trimmed by 1 base and J by 3 bases, 3 bases remained unmatched. The CDR3 spans 14 residues. CDR3 DNA sequence: TGTGCCAGTAGTATAGCTAGCGGATACTACGAGCAGTACTTC. As protein: CASSIASGYYEQYF.

The CDR3 region has the DNA TGTGCCAGCAGCTTAGGGGCTAGCGGGACTCGGGGGGCTGAGCAGTTCTTC. Translation: CASSLGASGTRGAEQFF. The chain is built from TRBV11-2 and TRBJ2-1, with 9 bases that match TRBD2. Germline CDR1 is SGHAT and CDR2 is FQNNGV. The length of the CDR3 is 17 residues. The V gene end was trimmed by 1 base and the J gene end by 9 bases; junction bases not matched to a gene: 13.

The V and J genes are TRBV11-2 and TRBJ1-1; D call uncertain. Germline V lookup: CDR1 SGHAT, CDR2 FQNNGV. V was pared by 5 bases and J by 0 bases, with 10 bases between. The CDR3 consists of 14 residues. The CDR3 DNA is TGTGCCAGCAGCGCTGGAAGTATGAACACTGAAGCTTTCTTT. Translating it yields CASSAGSMNTEAFF.

The chain has TRBV19 and TRBJ2-1, with TRBD2 identical over 11 bases. J was trimmed by 3 bases and V by 0 bases; bases with no gene match: 7. From germline, CDR1 is LNHDA and CDR2 SQIVND (reference sequence). The CDR3 is made up of 18 amino acids. The CDR3 nucleotides are TGTGCCAGTAGTATAGAACTAGCGGGGGTGCAGATCTACAATGAGCAGTTCTTC. Amino acid sequence: CASSIELAGVQIYNEQFF.

The chain joins TRBV4-1 to TRBJ2-7; 7 bases are shared with TRBD1. V lost 1 base, J lost 5 bases, and 8 bases stayed unmatched. CDR3 length equals 15 residues. Germline values: CDR1 MGHRA, CDR2 YSYEKL. The CDR3 sequence: CASSQVETGTHEQYF. In DNA form, the CDR3 reads TGCGCCAGCAGCCAAGTCGAGACAGGGACACACGAGCAGTACTTC.

The CDR3 reads CASSLLGTGNTGELFF. CDR3 nucleotides: TGTGCCAGCAGCCTATTGGGGACAGGGAACACCGGGGAGCTGTTTTTT. The chain has TRBV13 and TRBJ2-2; TRBD1 matches 8 bases. The CDR3 consists of 16 residues. J gave up 1 base and V 5 bases, and 6 bases lay outside the gene matches. Germline CDR1 reads PRHDT; CDR2 reads FYEKMQ (reference sequence).

The rearrangement links TRBV28 to TRBJ1-2; D gene uncertain. In germline, CDR1 is MDHEN, CDR2 SYDVKM. There are 13 residues in the CDR3. V dropped 5 bases and J dropped 8 bases, with 15 bases sitting between them. The CDR3 DNA reads as TGTGCCAGCAGTCGGACCGAAGCTGAGGGCTACACCTTC. It translates to CASSRTEAEGYTF.

V and J are TRBV21-1 and TRBJ2-2. TRBV21-1 is a pseudogene locus. The length of the CDR3 is 15 residues. DNA of the CDR3: TGTGCCAGCAGCAAAACAGAGGGGTACACCGGGGAGCTGTTTTTT. This codes for CASSKTEGYTGELFF.